This T cell receptor (beta chain) was recovered during a study of beta chain features in type 1 diabetes. A note on this clone: Its antigen is unidentified.

Germline V CDR1 and CDR2: ENHRY, SYGVKD. This CDR3 is 15 amino acids long. V was pared by 6 bases and J by 0 bases, with 12 bases between. Populations isolated by sorting all had purity greater than 95%. Study conclusions and caveats: Short templates might get an advantage during PCR, and this would be equal in patients and controls.

Reverse transcription of all isolated RNA meant that expressed TCRB transcripts were sequenced. Sequenced by immunoSEQ multiplex PCR; TCRdb stores in-frame clones only, minus some. The sample lists 240,000 or so clones, 27% occurring once. This chain connects TRBV10-3 to TRBJ2-1; weak D call: TRBD2 (6 bases). Sequenced: central memory CD4+ T cells from blood. This clonotype originated in a man aged 25 to 45 in good health. In DNA form, the CDR3 reads TGTGCCATCAGGACTCGGGGAGGCTCCTACAATGAGCAGTTCTTC. This sequence encodes CAIRTRGGSYNEQFF.